The TCR beta chain under discussion was sequenced for a study of blood T cell repertoires in COVID-19. Looking at the study overall: The study drew acute and convalescent COVID-19 samples from the United States, Italy and Spain. From T cells, B-cell-depleted T cells, or PBMCs came the material, which was cDNA or gDNA.

CDR1 and CDR2 (germline): LNHNV, YYDKDF (reference sequence). The V and J ends lost 2 bases and 2 bases respectively, with 18 bases between them. There are 17 residues in the CDR3. Per the original methods: Reference gene primer amplification in the assay estimated nucleated cell counts. TCRdb keeps only in-frame clones here, not all; method: immunoSEQ multiplex PCR. That table supplies the V and J calls and clone size; D and trimming were determined from the DNA. The table lists around 190,000 clones, about 88% of them singletons. The chain carries TRBV15 and TRBJ1-1; D perhaps matches TRBD1 (6 bases). Material: peripheral blood. The clonotype comes from a man between 18 and 29 years old with active or convalescent COVID-19. For the CDR3, the DNA is TGTGCCACCAGCAGACATTCTCCAGGGGCCGGAAACACTGAAGCTTTCTTT. This translates into CATSRHSPGAGNTEAFF.